This is a list of T cell receptor beta chains from one sample in a study of blood T cell repertoires in COVID-19. TCRdb's table, derived via immunoSEQ multiplex PCR, lists solely in-frame clones and lacks some. Among more than 200,000 clones, 83% were seen once, and the ten largest hold 8.2%. The sequencing input was peripheral blood. All receptors derive from a woman aged 45-60 years with acute or convalescent COVID-19. The CDR3 runs from the conserved cysteine through the conserved F or W. The D gene is left open where the match is weak.

CATEGGVADTQYF,TRBV2,13,TRBJ2-3,NA
CASRPSGQGNQPQHF,TRBV28,15,TRBJ1-5,TRBD1
CASSLGRPGTSGEWDTQYF,TRBV7-8,19,TRBJ2-3,TRBD2
CASSFAGGEEPQHF,TRBV28,14,TRBJ1-5,TRBD1
CASSFPSRGRTQYF,TRBV5-6,14,TRBJ2-3,TRBD1
CASSLTQGRDTQYF,TRBV7-2,14,TRBJ2-3,NA
CASSLGLTTDTQYF,TRBV7-2,14,TRBJ2-3,NA
CASREGLAGIDEQFF,TRBV6-5,15,TRBJ2-1,TRBD2
CASSEPSQAPDEQFF,TRBV10-2,15,TRBJ2-1,NA
CASSPGQIFNEKLFF,TRBV18,15,TRBJ1-4,TRBD1
CASSLRAAQGEAFF,TRBV3-1/TRBV3-2,14,TRBJ1-1,NA
CASSRDTSTDTQYF,TRBV5-1,14,TRBJ2-3,NA
CSVQRDTSNEQFF,TRBV29-1,13,TRBJ2-1,NA
CASSQDWGLAHFQYF,TRBV4-1,15,TRBJ2-7,TRBD2
CASRPQRGATEAFF,TRBV28,14,TRBJ1-1,NA
CASSLMGTDGYTF,TRBV6-5,13,TRBJ1-2,NA
CASSYAGQGGNTIYF,TRBV6-6,15,TRBJ1-3,TRBD1
CASSWTGASNQPQHF,TRBV28,15,TRBJ1-5,TRBD1